What follows are 23 T cell receptor beta chains derived from one specimen sequenced in a study of T-cell memory formation after mild COVID-19. TCRdb used MiXCR to reprocess the 5' RACE reads, holding one entry per CDR3 protein. This table holds 85,000 to 130,000 distinct CDR3 sequences, approximately 15% found once. Sequenced material: PBMCs or a T cell subset sorted from them (not recorded which). The receptors here all came from an adult woman who had mild COVID-19 (a few samples of this study predate the infection). Cell type and time point are not known.

The chain carries TRBV4-1 and TRBJ2-1; TRBD1 aligns across 11 bases. V trimming: 3 bases; J trimming: 8 bases; junction bases outside the gene matches: 6. This CDR3 region has 15 residues. The V gene's germline CDR1 is MGHRA and CDR2 YSYEKL. The CDR3 DNA reads TGCGCCAGCAGCCAGGAGGACAGGGGGCTGGATGAGCAGTTCTTC. This codes for CASSQEDRGLDEQFF.

This clonotype was seen only a few times. At one of its ends the junction is not consistent with the germline gene, which may arise from a read error. DNA for the CDR3: TGTGCCAGCAGCCCTAGGGCGGAGCAGACGAACTCCGGGGAGCTGTTTTTT. Its translation is CASSPRAEQTNSGELFF. The rearrangement uses TRBV7-2 and TRBJ2-2; D unresolved. The CDR3 consists of 17 residues. Germline values: CDR1 SGHTA, CDR2 FQGNSA.

This clonotype came up many times. J is TRBJ2-1 and V is TRBV5-1; TRBD1 is a possible D gene (6 bases). This CDR3 comprises 12 residues. Trimming shortened V by 2 bases and J by 9 bases, and 9 bases separated the two germline ends. Germline V lookup: CDR1 SGHRS, CDR2 YFSETQ. The CDR3 DNA sequence: TGCGCCAGCAGCTTTAAGGGGGTTGAGCAGTTCTTC. Translated, it gives CASSFKGVEQFF.

The rearrangement links TRBV10-2 to TRBJ2-3; the D gene is possibly TRBD1 (6 bases). CDR1 is WSHSY, CDR2 SAAADI, per germline. With 2 bases removed from V and 8 bases from J, the gap between germline ends came to 8 bases. The CDR3 length is 12 residues. The CDR3 DNA is TGCGCCAGCAGTGAGGTGGGGGCTACGCAGTATTTT. It codes for CASSEVGATQYF.

This clonotype was picked up many times. The rearrangement links TRBV5-1 to TRBJ2-5, with 9 bases identical to TRBD1. Trimming took 7 bases from V and 0 from J; bases not matched to a gene: 7. There are 15 residues in the CDR3. The germline V gene has CDR1 SGHRS and CDR2 YFSETQ. CDR3 nucleotides: TGCGCCAGCCTTAAGGACAGGGGAGACCAAGAGACCCAGTACTTC. This encodes CASLKDRGDQETQYF.

Many counts were recorded for this clonotype. V is TRBV9 and J is TRBJ2-1; D gene unclear. The CDR3 is 16 amino acids. Germline CDR1 is SGDLS and CDR2 is YYNGEE. The ends were cut back, 4 bases at V and 7 bases at J, with 21 bases in the middle. The CDR3 region is CASSPSALVTGNEQFF. The CDR3 nucleotides are TGTGCCAGCAGCCCATCGGCGCTAGTTACCGGAAATGAGCAGTTCTTC.

The chain carries TRBV20-1 and TRBJ2-7, with 8 nucleotides matching TRBD2. The CDR3 covers 17 residues. Germline trimming cut 1 base from V and 2 bases from J; bases unmatched to any gene: 13. Germline CDR1 reads DFQATT; CDR2 reads SNEGSKA (reference sequence). CDR3 in amino acids: CSARVPRLAITPYEQYF. The CDR3 nucleotides are TGCAGTGCTAGAGTGCCCAGACTAGCGATAACACCCTACGAGCAGTACTTC.

This clonotype was counted only a few times. V and J are TRBV20-1 and TRBJ2-7; D is perhaps TRBD2 (6 bases). The V gene lost 5 bases and the J gene lost 5 bases, with 13 bases spanning the gap. CDR3 length: 12 residues. Germline V CDR1 and CDR2: DFQATT, SNEGSKA (reference sequence). The CDR3 DNA is TGCAGTGCTGTGACTAGTTTCAACGAGCAGTACTTC. As protein: CSAVTSFNEQYF.

This clonotype was observed a handful of times. The chain has TRBV12-3 or TRBV12-4 and TRBJ2-7; TRBD2 aligns across 7 bases. Unmatched junction bases numbered 3, after V lost 3 bases and J lost 1 base. CDR3 length: 14 residues. The CDR3 sequence: CASSFKRDSYEQYF. In nucleotides, the CDR3 is TGTGCCAGCAGTTTTAAGCGGGATTCCTACGAGCAGTACTTC.

The V gene is TRBV6-6, the J gene TRBJ2-6; 9 bases line up with TRBD1. V lost 2 bases and J lost 4; bases outside the gene matches: 9. CDR3 length: 18 amino acids. In germline, CDR1 is MNHNY, CDR2 SVGAGI (reference sequence). The chain's CDR3 is CASSYLDRGSPGANVLTF. CDR3 coding DNA: TGTGCCAGCAGTTACCTTGACAGGGGGTCGCCCGGGGCCAACGTCCTGACTTTC.

This clonotype was seen a few times. At one boundary the junction diverges from the germline segment, which might be a read error. The chain links TRBV6-6 to TRBJ2-7; 7 bases fit TRBD2. Germline CDR1 MNHNY, CDR2 SVGAGI (reference sequence). The CDR3 sequence is 14 residues long. Here the CDR3 DNA reads TGTGCCAGCAGTTACTCGACTGGGGGAGGGCCTGATTTCTTC. It specifies CASSYSTGGGPDFF.

This sequence joins TRBV27 and TRBJ2-7; the D is unclear. The germline V and J ends were trimmed by 3 bases and 4 bases, with 10 bases remaining between them. The CDR3 totals 13 residues. Germline-derived CDR1 and CDR2 are MNHEY and SMNVEV (reference sequence). CDR3 region: CASSLGWAYEQYF. The CDR3 coding sequence is TGTGCCAGCAGTTTGGGTTGGGCTTACGAGCAGTACTTC.

J is TRBJ2-7 and V is TRBV12-3 or TRBV12-4, with D maybe TRBD2 (5 bases). CDR3 size: 15 residues. Trimming took 3 bases from V and 3 from J, leaving 15 bases between them. The DNA of the CDR3 is TGTGCCAGCAGTTTTTTCCGTCTTGGAGGCTACGAGCAGTACTTC. This translates into CASSFFRLGGYEQYF.

This clonotype is medium-sized in the sample. The gene calls are TRBV7-3 and TRBJ1-1; the match to TRBD1 covers 7 bases. This CDR3 has 16 amino acids. V lost 0 bases to trimming and J lost 2 bases; unmatched junction nucleotides: 6. Germline CDR1 is SGHTA and CDR2 is FQGTGA. The DNA for the CDR3 is TGTGCCAGCAGCTTAACACCGACAGGGCGTAACACTGAAGCTTTCTTT. Encoded protein: CASSLTPTGRNTEAFF.

The chain joins TRBV27 to TRBJ1-6; tentative D call: TRBD1 (6 bases). Per germline, CDR1 MNHEY and CDR2 SMNVEV (reference sequence). CDR3 length: 13 residues. Trimming pared 0 bases from V and 12 bases from J, leaving 9 bases between. In DNA form, the CDR3 reads TGTGCCAGCAGTTTATCACAGGGTTTACCCCTCCACTTT. This gives the protein CASSLSQGLPLHF.

In this sample, this clonotype turned up a few times. The chain combines TRBV5-6 with TRBJ2-7; D is perhaps TRBD1 (6 bases). Trimming left V 2 bases short and J 0 bases short, with 9 bases between. Germline V gene sequence: CDR1 SGHDT, CDR2 YYEEEE. CDR3 size: 14 residues. The CDR3 sequence: CASSFGQSSYEQYF. The DNA of the CDR3 is TGTGCCAGCAGCTTCGGACAGAGCTCCTACGAGCAGTACTTC.

The chain recombines TRBV6-6 with TRBJ1-5; D is unresolved. The V and J ends lost 0 bases and 4 bases respectively, with 7 bases between them. There are 14 residues in the CDR3. Germline CDR1 reads MNHNY; CDR2 reads SVGAGI (reference sequence). The CDR3 is CASSYSGSNQPQHF. CDR3 nucleotide sequence: TGTGCCAGCAGTTACTCAGGGTCAAATCAGCCCCAGCATTTT.

This clonotype was detected a few times. This rearrangement joins TRBV19 to TRBJ2-1, with D maybe TRBD2 (6 bases). The CDR3 is made up of 14 amino acids. From germline, CDR1 is LNHDA and CDR2 SQIVND (reference sequence). The V end was cut by 5 bases, the J end by 4 bases, with 12 bases between. As DNA, the CDR3 is TGTGCCAGTAGTCCCAGCCGGGGGTACAATGAGCAGTTCTTC. This sequence encodes CASSPSRGYNEQFF.

The chain is built from TRBV11-3 and TRBJ2-2; possibly TRBD1 for D (5 bases). The germline CDR1 and CDR2 sequences are SGHNT and YENEEA. V was pared by 1 base and J by 0 bases, with 12 bases between. The CDR3 is 17 residues long. The CDR3 protein is CASSLGVWGANTGELFF. For the CDR3, the DNA is TGTGCCAGCAGCTTAGGGGTCTGGGGCGCGAACACCGGGGAGCTGTTTTTT. Variable domain in full (rest from reference TRBV11-3 and TRBJ2-2): EAGVVQSPRYKIIEKKQPVAFWCNPISGHNTLYWYLQNLGQGPELLIRYENEEAVDDSQLPKDRFSAERLKGVDSTLKIQPAELGDSAVYLCASSLGVWGANTGELFFGEGSRLTVL.

This clonotype was detected once. The chain joins TRBV20-1 to TRBJ1-1; 9 bases fit TRBD1. V trimming: 1 base; J trimming: 2 bases; junction bases outside the gene matches: 5. Germline V lookup: CDR1 DFQATT, CDR2 SNEGSKA (reference sequence). The CDR3 covers 15 residues. Here the CDR3 reads CSARAPDRGNTEAFF. The CDR3 bases are TGCAGTGCTAGAGCCCCGGACAGGGGAAACACTGAAGCTTTCTTT.

The rearrangement joins TRBV9 to TRBJ1-1; tentatively, D is TRBD1 (5 bases). V was trimmed by 0 bases and J by 7 bases, leaving 13 bases between them. CDR3 length: 14 amino acids. Germline V gene sequence: CDR1 SGDLS, CDR2 YYNGEE. CDR3 residues: CASSVGKARGEAFF. The CDR3 bases are TGTGCCAGCAGCGTAGGTAAGGCAAGGGGTGAAGCTTTCTTT. Looking up the rest from reference TRBV9 and TRBJ1-1 gives the full variable domain: DSGVTQTPKHLITATGQRVTLRCSPRSGDLSVYWYQQSLDQGLQFLIQYYNGEERAKGNILERFSAQQFPDLHSELNLSSLELGDSALYFCASSVGKARGEAFFGQGTRLTVV.

The chain links TRBV11-2 to TRBJ2-5; 9 positions agree with TRBD2. With V trimmed by 5 bases and J by 1 base, 8 bases remained unmatched. Germline CDR1 is SGHAT and CDR2 is FQNNGV. The CDR3 loop spans 16 amino acids. CDR3 sequence reads: CASSRGWREGQETQYF. DNA of the CDR3: TGTGCCAGCAGCCGGGGTTGGCGGGAGGGCCAAGAGACCCAGTACTTC.

This clonotype was seen a few times. The chain uses TRBV12-5 and TRBJ1-1; possibly TRBD1 for D (6 bases). In germline, CDR1 is LGHNT, CDR2 FRNRAP. V was clipped by 3 bases and J by 10 bases, with 18 bases between them. There are 14 residues in the CDR3. The CDR3 DNA reads TGTGCTAGTGGTTTCCACGGGGGACACTCGGGAGCTTTCTTT. Translation gives CASGFHGGHSGAFF. Full variable domain (rest looked up from reference TRBV12-5 and TRBJ1-1): DARVTQTPRHKVTEMGQEVTMRCQPILGHNTVFWYRQTMMQGLELLAYFRNRAPLDDSGMPKDRFSAEMPDATLATLKIQPSEPRDSAVYFCASGFHGGHSGAFFGQGTRLTVV.